These 4 T cell receptor beta chains were all obtained from the same sample, sequenced in a study of blood T cells in healthy people across ages. Primed by a sample-barcoded 5' primer and a J-beta primer mix, a second PCR proceeded for about 6 to 12 cycles. From the 5' RACE reads, TCRdb called clonotypes with MiXCR, one entry per CDR3 protein. The sample includes roughly 680,000 distinct CDR3 sequences, 40% to 65% seen only once; the top ten take less than 15%. Material: blood. All receptors derive from a woman older than 75 in good health.

In the case of this clonotype: This may be a read error, as it is one base from a much larger clone. V gene TRBV28 combines with J gene TRBJ2-1; no firm D call. Gene TRBJ2-7 matches the end of the DNA better, so the J call may be wrong. The CDR3 spans 12 residues. Germline values: CDR1 MDHEN, CDR2 SYDVKM. The chain's CDR3 is CASRISYNEQYF. The DNA of the CDR3 is TGTGCCAGCAGAATCTCCTACAATGAGCAGTACTTC.

A note on this clonotype: A read error may be the cause here, since a much bigger clone is one base away. This rearrangement joins TRBV29-1 to TRBJ2-5; D perhaps matches TRBD1 (6 bases). The DNA matches TRBJ2-7 better at its end, which makes the J call doubtful. The CDR3 length is 11 residues. The germline V gene encodes CDR1 SQVTM and CDR2 ANQGSEA. The CDR3 loop reads CSVYRVGEQYF. As DNA, the CDR3 is TGCAGCGTCTACAGGGTCGGCGAGCAGTACTTC.

The rearrangement uses TRBV12-3 or TRBV12-4 and TRBJ2-5; TRBD1 is a possible D gene (5 bases). Trimming removed 5 bases from V and 10 bases from J, with 14 bases in between. This CDR3 spans 12 amino acids. In DNA form, the CDR3 reads TGTGCCAGCAGTCCGGACATTAGCTACCAGTACTTC. It translates to CASSPDISYQYF.

CDR3 in amino acids: CAWSSGDTQYF. DNA for the CDR3: TGTGCCTGGAGTTCTGGGGATACGCAGTATTTT. The genes are TRBV30 and TRBJ2-3; D uncertain. V was cut by 2 bases and J by 6 bases, with 6 bases left in between. The germline V gene has CDR1 GTSNPN and CDR2 SVGIG (reference sequence). The CDR3 is 11 amino acids.